The entry below gives a single T cell receptor beta chain sequence along with its context. The specificity of this receptor is unknown. No base-level quality is on record; no much larger clone is a single base apart. The library was obtained by RT-PCR. Sequencing relied on an Illumina HiSeq 2500. TCRdb applied fastp at Q25 and MiXCR to the public reads, then kept only in-frame beta chains. One record per CDR3 amino acid sequence lists the most common genes and DNA. This sample has approximately 700,000 distinct CDR3 sequences in its table, and approximately 14% of those were observed once. The ten largest clones take up more than 9% of the sample. This sample is drawn from a study of response to subunit inactivated influenza vaccine listed by TCRdb under 2018. At the level of the whole study: The study used deep quantitative T cell receptor repertoire profiling to track responses to a trivalent subunit inactivated influenza vaccine. The study at large found these results: It was suggested by the authors that each seasonal influenza vaccination may recruit only a limited number of new T cells.

V and J are truncated by 0 bases and 0 bases respectively, leaving an intervening sequence of 12 bases. The germline V gene yields MNHEY for CDR1 and SVGEGT for CDR2. Including cysteine and phenylalanine, the CDR3 has 16 amino acids. The retained sequence is limited to the CDR3, 48 bases, with the frame set at the first base. The receptor was isolated from a man aged 50 to 59 who received an inactivated influenza vaccine. Donor details come from another sample of the same person, matched by shared clones. The rearranged chain carries TRBV6-2 or TRBV6-3 and TRBJ2-7, with TRBD1 as a weak D call on 5 bases. The sequencing used PBMCs from blood, collected 11 to 12 days after vaccination. The nucleotides read TGTGCCAGCAGTTACTCCGCGACAGACCTCTCCTACGAGCAGTACTTC. Its protein is CASSYSATDLSYEQYF.